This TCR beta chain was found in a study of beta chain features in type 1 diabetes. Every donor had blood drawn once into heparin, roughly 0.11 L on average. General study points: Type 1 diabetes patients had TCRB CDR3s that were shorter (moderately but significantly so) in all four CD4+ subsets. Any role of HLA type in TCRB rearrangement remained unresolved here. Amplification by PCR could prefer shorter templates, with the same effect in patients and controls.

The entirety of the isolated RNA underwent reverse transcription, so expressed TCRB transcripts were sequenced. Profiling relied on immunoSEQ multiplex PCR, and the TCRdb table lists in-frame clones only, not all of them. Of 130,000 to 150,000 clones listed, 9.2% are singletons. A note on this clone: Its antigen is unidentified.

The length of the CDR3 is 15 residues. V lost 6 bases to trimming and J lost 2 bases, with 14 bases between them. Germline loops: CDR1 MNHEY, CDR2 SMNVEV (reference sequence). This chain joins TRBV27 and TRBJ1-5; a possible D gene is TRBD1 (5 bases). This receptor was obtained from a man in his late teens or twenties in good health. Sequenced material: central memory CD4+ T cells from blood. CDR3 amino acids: CASRFGGEGNQPQHF. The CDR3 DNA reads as TGTGCCAGCAGATTCGGGGGTGAGGGCAATCAGCCCCAGCATTTT.